Shown below are 2 T cell receptor beta chains from a single sample sequenced in a study of blood T cell repertoires in COVID-19. The assay was immunoSEQ multiplex PCR, and TCRdb's table has in-frame clones only and misses some. In the table there are roughly 400,000 clones, around 90% of which are singletons. The sample taken for sequencing was PBMCs or T cells enriched from blood (not recorded which). The receptors were sampled from a man aged 18 to 29 who had recovered from COVID-19.

This chain links TRBV6-5 with TRBJ1-5; TRBD1 might be the D (5 bases). CDR3 length: 14 amino acids. Germline V CDR1 and CDR2: MNHEY, SVGAGI. The ends were cut back, 7 bases at V and 6 bases at J, with 16 bases in the middle. CDR3 sequence (DNA): TGTGCCAGCACCGATCAGGGCCAGGGTCAGCCCCAGCATTTT. Protein sequence: CASTDQGQGQPQHF.

J is TRBJ2-1 and V is TRBV27, with TRBD1 matching 8 bases. From germline, CDR1 is MNHEY and CDR2 SMNVEV (reference sequence). The V segment lost 6 bases and the J segment 5 bases; nucleotides outside the gene matches: 9. The CDR3 spans 15 residues. The CDR3 DNA follows: TGTGCCAGCAGCCCCAGACAGGGGTACCACAATGAGCAGTTCTTC. It specifies CASSPRQGYHNEQFF.